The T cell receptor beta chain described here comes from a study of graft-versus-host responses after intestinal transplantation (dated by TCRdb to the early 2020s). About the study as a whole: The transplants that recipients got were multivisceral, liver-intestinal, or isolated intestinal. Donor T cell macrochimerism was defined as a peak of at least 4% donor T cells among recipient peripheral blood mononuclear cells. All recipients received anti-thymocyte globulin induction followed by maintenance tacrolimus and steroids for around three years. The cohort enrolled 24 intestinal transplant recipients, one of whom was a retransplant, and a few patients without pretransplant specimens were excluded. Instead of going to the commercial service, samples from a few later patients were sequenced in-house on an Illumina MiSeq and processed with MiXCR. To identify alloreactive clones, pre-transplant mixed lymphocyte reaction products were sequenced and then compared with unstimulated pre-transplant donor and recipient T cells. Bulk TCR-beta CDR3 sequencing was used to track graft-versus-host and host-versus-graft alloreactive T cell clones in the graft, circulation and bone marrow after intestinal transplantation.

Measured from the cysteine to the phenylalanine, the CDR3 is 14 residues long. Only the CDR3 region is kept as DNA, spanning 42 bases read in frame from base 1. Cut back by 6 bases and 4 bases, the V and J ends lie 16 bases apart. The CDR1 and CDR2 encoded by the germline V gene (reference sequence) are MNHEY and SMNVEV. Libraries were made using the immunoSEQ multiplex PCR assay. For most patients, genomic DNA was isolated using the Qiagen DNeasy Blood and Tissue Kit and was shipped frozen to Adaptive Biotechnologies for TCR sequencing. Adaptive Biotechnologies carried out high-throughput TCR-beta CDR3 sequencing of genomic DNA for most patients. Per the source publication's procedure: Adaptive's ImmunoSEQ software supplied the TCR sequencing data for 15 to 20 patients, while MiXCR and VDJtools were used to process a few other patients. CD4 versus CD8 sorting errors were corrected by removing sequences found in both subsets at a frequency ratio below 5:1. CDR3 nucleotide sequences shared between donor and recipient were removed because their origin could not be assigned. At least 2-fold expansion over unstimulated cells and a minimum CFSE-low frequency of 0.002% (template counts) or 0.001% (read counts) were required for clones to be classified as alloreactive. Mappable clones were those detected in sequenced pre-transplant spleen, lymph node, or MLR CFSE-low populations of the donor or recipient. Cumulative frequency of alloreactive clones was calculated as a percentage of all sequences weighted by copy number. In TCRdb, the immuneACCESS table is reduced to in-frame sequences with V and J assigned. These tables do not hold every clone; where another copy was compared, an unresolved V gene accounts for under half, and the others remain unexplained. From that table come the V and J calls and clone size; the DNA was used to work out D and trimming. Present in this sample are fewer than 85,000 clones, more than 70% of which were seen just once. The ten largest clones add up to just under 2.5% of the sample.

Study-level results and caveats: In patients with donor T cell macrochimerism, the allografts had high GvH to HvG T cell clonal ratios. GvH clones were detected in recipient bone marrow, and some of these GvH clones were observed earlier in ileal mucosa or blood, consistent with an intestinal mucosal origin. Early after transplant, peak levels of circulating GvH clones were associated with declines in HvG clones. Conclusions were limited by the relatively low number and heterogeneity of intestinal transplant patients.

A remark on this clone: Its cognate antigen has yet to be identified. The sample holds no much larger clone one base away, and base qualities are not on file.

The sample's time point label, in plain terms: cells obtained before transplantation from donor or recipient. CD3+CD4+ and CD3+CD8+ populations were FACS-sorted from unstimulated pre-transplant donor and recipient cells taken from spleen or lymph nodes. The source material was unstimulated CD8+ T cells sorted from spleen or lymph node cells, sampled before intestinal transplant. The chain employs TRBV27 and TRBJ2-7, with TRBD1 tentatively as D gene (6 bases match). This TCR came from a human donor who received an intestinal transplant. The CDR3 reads CASSPTDSLYEQYF. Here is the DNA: TGTGCCAGCAGCCCAACGGACAGTTTGTACGAGCAGTACTTC.